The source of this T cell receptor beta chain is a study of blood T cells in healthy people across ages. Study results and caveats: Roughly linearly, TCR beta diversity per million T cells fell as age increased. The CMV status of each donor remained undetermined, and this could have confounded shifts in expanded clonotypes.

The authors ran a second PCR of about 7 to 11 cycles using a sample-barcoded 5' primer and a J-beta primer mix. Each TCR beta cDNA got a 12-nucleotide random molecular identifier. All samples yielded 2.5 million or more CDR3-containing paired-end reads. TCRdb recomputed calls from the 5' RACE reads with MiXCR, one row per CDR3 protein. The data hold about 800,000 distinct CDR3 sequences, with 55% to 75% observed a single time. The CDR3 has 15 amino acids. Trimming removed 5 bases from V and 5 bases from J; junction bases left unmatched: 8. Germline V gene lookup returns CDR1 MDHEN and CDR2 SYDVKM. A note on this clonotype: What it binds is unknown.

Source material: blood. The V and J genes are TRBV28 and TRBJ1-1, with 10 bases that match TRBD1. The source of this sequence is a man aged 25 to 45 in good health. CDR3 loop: CASSEIRDRGTEAFF. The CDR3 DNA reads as TGTGCCAGCAGTGAAATCCGGGACAGGGGTACTGAAGCTTTCTTT.